This record covers a single TCR beta chain. The antigen is not known. This entry comes from a study of cytomegalovirus exposure and HLA in healthy donors. Study information: Early on, a data release was issued that held approximately 92 million unique TCRs from HLA-typed donors.

The PCR used 60 Vbeta and 13 Jbeta primers. Only in-frame clones appear in the TCRdb table, and some are missing; sequencing was by immunoSEQ multiplex PCR. The sample includes 150,000 to 200,000 clones, roughly 78% of them seen just once. V lost 8 bases to trimming and J lost 0 bases; unmatched junction nucleotides: 10. Germline V gene sequence: CDR1 SNHLY, CDR2 FYNNEI. This CDR3 spans 16 amino acids. Whole-study results and caveats: Common viral pathogens seemed to be connected with several of the most significant clusters, according to a later analysis. At a 0.05 false discovery rate, a later analysis found 15,000 to 20,000 TCR beta sequences to be associated with HLA alleles. A link between a missense DCLRE1C variant and TCR beta V- and J-gene trimming emerged from a later analysis.

Sequencing was performed on PBMCs. This sequence originates from a woman aged 45 to 65 in good health and CMV-seropositive. This sequence joins TRBV2 and TRBJ1-3, with 7 bases that match TRBD1. The CDR3 sequence is CASHSRTGPSGNTIYF. CDR3 bases: TGTGCCAGCCATTCCCGGACAGGTCCCTCTGGAAACACCATATATTTT.